This T cell receptor beta chain was observed in a study of low-dose radiotherapy and immunotherapy resistance in tumors. From germline, CDR1 is DFQATT and CDR2 SNEGSKA (reference sequence). V was shortened by 3 bases and J by 4 bases, with 10 bases between the two germline ends. The CDR3 has 13 amino acids. This clonotype was seen at least ten times. The time point here: after trial treatment. The treatment was: LDRT plus nivolumab, ipilimumab, low-dose cyclophosphamide and aspirin (RACIN trial). Each patient who was eligible had an advanced solid tumor with no tumor-infiltrating lymphocytes. Alpha and beta chains were covered, as first-strand cDNA relied on TRAV- and TRBV-specific primers. The authors ran around 19 PCR cycles to amplify TCRs with a constant-region primer and V-primer adapter. Amplification of the isolated mRNA used in vitro transcription. One entry per CDR3 protein results from TCRdb running MiXCR on the reads. In the table there are about 39,000 distinct CDR3 sequences, around 21% of which are singletons.

V is TRBV20-1 and J is TRBJ2-1; D unresolved. The source was PBMCs, collected after low-dose radiotherapy plus immunotherapy. The sequence was obtained from a female donor with ovarian cancer. This chain's CDR3 is CSARASLYNEQFF. CDR3 nucleotides: TGCAGTGCTAGGGCTAGTCTATACAATGAGCAGTTCTTC.